At least ten counts were recorded for the clone carrying this T cell receptor beta chain. Only in-frame clones appear in the TCRdb table, and some are missing; sequencing was by immunoSEQ multiplex PCR. The data show about 110,000 clones, over 65% seen once. This sample is part of a study of shared clonotypes between healthy human individuals. This CDR3 is 15 amino acids long. Germline CDR1 MNHEY, CDR2 SMNVEV (reference sequence). The V and J ends lost 8 bases and 4 bases, in that order; junction bases with no gene match: 11. Specimen: memory CD8+ T cells sorted from blood. Subset given: CD45RO+ cells pooled with CCR7-negative TemRA cells. This TCR was sampled from a woman in her 30s in good health. The chain has TRBV27 and TRBJ1-1, with 9 nucleotides matching TRBD1. The CDR3 spells CASPPTSTGGTEAFF. CDR3 bases: TGTGCCAGCCCCCCTACATCGACAGGGGGCACTGAAGCTTTCTTT.